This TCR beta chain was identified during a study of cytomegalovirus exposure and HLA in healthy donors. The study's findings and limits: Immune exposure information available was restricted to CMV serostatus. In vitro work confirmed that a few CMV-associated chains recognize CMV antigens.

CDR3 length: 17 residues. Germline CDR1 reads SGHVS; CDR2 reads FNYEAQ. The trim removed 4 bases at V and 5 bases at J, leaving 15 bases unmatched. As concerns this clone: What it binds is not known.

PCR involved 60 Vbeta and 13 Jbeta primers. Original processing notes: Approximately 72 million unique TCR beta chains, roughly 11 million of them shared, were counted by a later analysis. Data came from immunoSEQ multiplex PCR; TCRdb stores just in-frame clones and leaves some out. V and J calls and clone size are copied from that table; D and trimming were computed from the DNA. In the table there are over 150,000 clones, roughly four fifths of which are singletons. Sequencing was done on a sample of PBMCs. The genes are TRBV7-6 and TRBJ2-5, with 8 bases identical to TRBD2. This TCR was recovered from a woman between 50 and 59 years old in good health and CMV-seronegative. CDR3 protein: CASSSLTAGTSKETQYF. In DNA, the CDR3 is TGTGCCAGCAGCTCCCTAACTGCCGGGACTAGTAAGGAGACCCAGTACTTC.